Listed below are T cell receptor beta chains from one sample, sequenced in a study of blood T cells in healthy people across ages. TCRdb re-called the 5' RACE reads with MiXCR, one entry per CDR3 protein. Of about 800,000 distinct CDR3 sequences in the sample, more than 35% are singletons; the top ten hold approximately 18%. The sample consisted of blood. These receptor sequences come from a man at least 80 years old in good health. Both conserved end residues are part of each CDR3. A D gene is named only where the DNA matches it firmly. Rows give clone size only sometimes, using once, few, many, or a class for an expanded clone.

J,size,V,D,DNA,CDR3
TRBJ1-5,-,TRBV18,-,TGTGCCAGCTCACCACTGCAGGTTTCGAATCAGCCCCAGCATTTT,CASSPLQVSNQPQHF
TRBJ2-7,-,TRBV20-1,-,TGCAGTGCTAGAGATTGGCTGAACTCCTACGAGCAGTACTTC,CSARDWLNSYEQYF
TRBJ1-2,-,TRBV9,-,TGTGCCAGCAGCGCGGACAGCCCGACTCTTTCTTATGGCTACACCTTC,CASSADSPTLSYGYTF
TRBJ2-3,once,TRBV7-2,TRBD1,TGTGCCAGCAGCGACTATCTGGACAGGGGCACAGATACGCAGTATTTT,CASSDYLDRGTDTQYF
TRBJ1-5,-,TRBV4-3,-,TGCGCCAGCAGCCAAGATGGTACCAATCAGCCCCAGCATTTT,CASSQDGTNQPQHF
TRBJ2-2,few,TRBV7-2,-,TGTGCCAGCAGCCGACAGACGAACACCGGGGAGCTGTTTTTT,CASSRQTNTGELFF
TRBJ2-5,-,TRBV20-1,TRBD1,TGCAGTGCGACGACAGGGGTTCAAGAGACCCAGTACTTC,CSATTGVQETQYF
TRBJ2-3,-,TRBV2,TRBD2,TGTGCCAGCAGTGGACTAGCGAGCACAGATACGCAGTATTTT,CASSGLASTDTQYF
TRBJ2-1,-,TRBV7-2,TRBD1,TGTGCCGGCAGCTTAAGGACAGGGGGCGGACTATCCTACAATGAGCAGTTCTTC,CAGSLRTGGGLSYNEQFF
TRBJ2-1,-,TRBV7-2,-,TGTGCCAGCAGCCCCCGAGCGCGGAGGGCCCCTTACAATGAGCAGTTCTTC,CASSPRARRAPYNEQFF
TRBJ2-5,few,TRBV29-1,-,TGCAGCGTTGAATTTATAGCGGCGTTTCGGGAGACCCAGTACTTC,CSVEFIAAFRETQYF
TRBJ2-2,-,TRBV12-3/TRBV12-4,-,TGTGCCAGCAGTTTTTGGGACCTAGAGAACACCGGGGAGCTGTTTTTT,CASSFWDLENTGELFF
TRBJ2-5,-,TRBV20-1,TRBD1,TGCAGTGCTATCGGGACAGGGGAAGAGACCCAGTACTTC,CSAIGTGEETQYF
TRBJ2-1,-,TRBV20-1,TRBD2,TGCAGTGCTCACCTAGCGGGAAATCGAAATGAGCAGTTCTTC,CSAHLAGNRNEQFF
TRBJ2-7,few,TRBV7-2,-,TGTGCCAGCAGCTTCGGAGAGGGGGGAGAGCAGTACTTC,CASSFGEGGEQYF
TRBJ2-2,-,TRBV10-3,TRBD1,TGTGCCATCAGAAGACAGGGGCCGAACACCGGGGAGCTGTTTTTT,CAIRRQGPNTGELFF
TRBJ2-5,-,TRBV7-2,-,TGTGCCAGCAGCTTAGCGCCTGGGGGGGAGACCCAGTACTTC,CASSLAPGGETQYF
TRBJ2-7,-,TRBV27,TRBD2,TGTGCCAGCAGGGGCTACACGGGACTAGCGGGAGACGTATACGAGCAGTACTTC,CASRGYTGLAGDVYEQYF
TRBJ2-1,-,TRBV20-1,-,TGCAGTGCTAGAGATCCGGCGGGACCCTACAATGAGCAGTTCTTC,CSARDPAGPYNEQFF
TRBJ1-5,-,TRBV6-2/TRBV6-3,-,TGTGCCAGCAGACAAGGGGGACGTCAGCCCCAGCATTTT,CASRQGGRQPQHF
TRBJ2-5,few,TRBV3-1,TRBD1,TGTGCCAGCAGGCGGACAGGGGGCATGGAGACCCAGTACTTC,CASRRTGGMETQYF
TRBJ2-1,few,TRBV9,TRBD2,TGTGCCAGCAGCGGCGGGGGAGGCCTAAACAATGAGCAGTTCTTC,CASSGGGGLNNEQFF
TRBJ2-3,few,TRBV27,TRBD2,TGTGCCAGCAGCAAGACTAGCTACAGCACAGATACGCAGTATTTT,CASSKTSYSTDTQYF
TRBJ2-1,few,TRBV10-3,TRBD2,TGTGCCATCAGTGAGCAGCGGGGGCCCTACAATGAGCAGTTCTTC,CAISEQRGPYNEQFF
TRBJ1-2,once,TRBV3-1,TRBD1,TGTGCCACAAGATCGGGACAGGGCAACTATGGCTACACCTTC,CATRSGQGNYGYTF
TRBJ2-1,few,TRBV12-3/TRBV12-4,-,TGTGCCAGCAGGGGGGCGAGCTCCTACAATGAGCAGTTCTTC,CASRGASSYNEQFF
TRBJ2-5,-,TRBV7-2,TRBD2,TGTGCCAGCAGCTTAGGTGGTAGCGGGAAAGAGACCCAGTACTTC,CASSLGGSGKETQYF
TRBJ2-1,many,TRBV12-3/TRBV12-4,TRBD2,TGTGCCAGCAGTAATAGCGGGAGGGCCGGTGAGCAGTTCTTC,CASSNSGRAGEQFF
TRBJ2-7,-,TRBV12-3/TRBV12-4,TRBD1,TGTGCCAGCACCGCGACAGGGTTCCCCTACGAGCAGTACTTC,CASTATGFPYEQYF
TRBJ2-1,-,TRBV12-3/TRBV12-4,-,TGTGCCAGAAGTTTAGTACAGGGAACGGGCCGTTACGATGAGCAGTTCTTC,CARSLVQGTGRYDEQFF
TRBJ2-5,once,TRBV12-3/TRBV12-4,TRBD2,TGTGCCTGCAGTTTGGGACTAGCGGGAACACAAGAGACCCAGTACTTC,CACSLGLAGTQETQYF
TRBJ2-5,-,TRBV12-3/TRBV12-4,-,TGTGCCAGCAGTTTAAATCCCCGAGTGTGGGAGACCCAGTACTTC,CASSLNPRVWETQYF
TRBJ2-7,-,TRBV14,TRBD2,TGTGCCAGCAGCCACAGTAGCGGGAGTGGGGTCGAGCAGTACTTC,CASSHSSGSGVEQYF
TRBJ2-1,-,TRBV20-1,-,TGCAGTGCTAGCAGGGGTTCTGAGCAGTTCTTC,CSASRGSEQFF
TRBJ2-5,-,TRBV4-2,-,TGTGCCAGCAGCCAACAATCAATTAGTTCTGGAGAGACCCAGTACTTC,CASSQQSISSGETQYF
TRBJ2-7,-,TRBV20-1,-,TGCAGTGCTCCGCTCGCCTGCGAGCAGTACTTC,CSAPLACEQYF
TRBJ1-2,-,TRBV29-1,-,TGCAGCTCCGGGACCGGTATTGCGGGGGGCTACACCTTC,CSSGTGIAGGYTF
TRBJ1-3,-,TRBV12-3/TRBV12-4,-,TGTGCCAGCACTCCGCAGGGTACATCTGGAAACACCATATATTTT,CASTPQGTSGNTIYF
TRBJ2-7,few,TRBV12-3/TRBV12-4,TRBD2,TGTGCCAGCAGTTTAGGAAACCCAGCGGGAGGGCCTCCCCACGAGCAGTACTTC,CASSLGNPAGGPPHEQYF
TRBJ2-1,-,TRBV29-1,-,TGCAGCGTTGAAGATCGAAGACTAGCCCAAGGGGGGTTCTTC,CSVEDRRLAQGGFF